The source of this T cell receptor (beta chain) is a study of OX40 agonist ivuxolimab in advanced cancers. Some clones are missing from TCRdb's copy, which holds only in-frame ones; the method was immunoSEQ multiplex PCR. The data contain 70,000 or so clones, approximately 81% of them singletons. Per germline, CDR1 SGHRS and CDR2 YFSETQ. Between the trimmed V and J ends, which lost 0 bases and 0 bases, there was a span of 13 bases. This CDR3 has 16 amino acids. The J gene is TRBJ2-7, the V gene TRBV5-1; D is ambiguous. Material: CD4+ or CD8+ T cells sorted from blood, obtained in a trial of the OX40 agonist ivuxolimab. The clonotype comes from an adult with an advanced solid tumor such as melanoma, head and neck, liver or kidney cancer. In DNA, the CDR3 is TGCGCCAGCAGCTTGGGGGCGGTCCCCGTCTCCTACGAGCAGTACTTC. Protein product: CASSLGAVPVSYEQYF.